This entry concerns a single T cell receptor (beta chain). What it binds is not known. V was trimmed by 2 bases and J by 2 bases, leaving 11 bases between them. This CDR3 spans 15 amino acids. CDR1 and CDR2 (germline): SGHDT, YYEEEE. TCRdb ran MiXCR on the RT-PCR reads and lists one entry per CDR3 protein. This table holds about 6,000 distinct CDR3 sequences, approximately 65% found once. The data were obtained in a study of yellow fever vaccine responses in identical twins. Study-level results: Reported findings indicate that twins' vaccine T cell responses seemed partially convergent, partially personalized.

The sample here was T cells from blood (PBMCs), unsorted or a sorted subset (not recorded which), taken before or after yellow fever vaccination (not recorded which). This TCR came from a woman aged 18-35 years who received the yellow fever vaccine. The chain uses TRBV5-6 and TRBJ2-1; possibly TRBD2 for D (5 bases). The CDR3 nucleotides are TGTGCCAGCAGCTTACGGGGTTTGGCCTACAATGAGCAGTTCTTC. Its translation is CASSLRGLAYNEQFF.